One sample yielded the 9 T cell receptor beta chains listed below, sequenced in a study of beta chain features in type 1 diabetes. The authors reverse transcribed all of the isolated RNA, so sequencing captured expressed TCRB transcripts. Using immunoSEQ multiplex PCR, the repertoire was profiled, and TCRdb retains in-frame clones only, with some absent. This sample yields under 800,000 clones, of which around 16% are seen a single time; roughly 0.098% belongs to the top ten. Sequencing was carried out using naive CD4+ T cells from blood. All receptors come from a man in his late teens or twenties in good health.

This clone occurred a few times. V and J are TRBV9 and TRBJ2-5, with 7 nucleotides matching TRBD1. The CDR3 sequence is 13 residues long. Germline V gene lookup returns CDR1 SGDLS and CDR2 YYNGEE. V lost 3 bases, J lost 7 bases, and 6 bases stayed unmatched. CDR3 sequence (DNA): TGTGCCAGCAGCGGGTATTCAGGGGGGACCCAGTACTTC. Its protein product is CASSGYSGGTQYF.

This clone was observed a handful of times. This chain uses TRBV7-2 with TRBJ1-2; 7 bases match TRBD1. With 2 bases clipped from V and 7 bases from J, the junction kept 10 bases outside the gene matches. The CDR3 sequence is 15 residues long. The germline V gene encodes CDR1 SGHTA and CDR2 FQGNSA. CDR3 in amino acids: CASSLMVGQLFGYTF. The DNA for the CDR3 is TGTGCCAGCAGCTTAATGGTGGGACAGCTATTTGGCTACACCTTC.

This clone was found a few times. J is TRBJ2-1 and V is TRBV5-1, with unresolved D. Germline loops: CDR1 SGHRS, CDR2 YFSETQ. Trimming removed 0 bases at V and 2 bases at J, with 12 bases between. The CDR3 length is 16 residues. CDR3 loop: CASSLVGRPTYNEQFF. The DNA for the CDR3 is TGCGCCAGCAGCTTGGTCGGACGGCCAACCTACAATGAGCAGTTCTTC.

This clone turned up a few times. This chain uses TRBV7-2 with TRBJ2-1; no clear D. V shed 0 bases and J shed 0 bases, with 9 bases lying between them. Germline CDR1 SGHTA, CDR2 FQGNSA. This CDR3 has 16 amino acids. The CDR3 sequence: CASSLAPGRSYNEQFF. The CDR3 DNA is TGTGCCAGCAGCTTAGCCCCTGGGCGCTCCTACAATGAGCAGTTCTTC.

This chain joins TRBV18 and TRBJ2-1; the D is unclear. The CDR3 length is 14 residues. The germline V gene has CDR1 KGHSH and CDR2 LQKENI. V gave up 5 bases and J gave up 3 bases, with 11 bases separating them. The CDR3 coding sequence is TGTGCCAGCTCAGAAGAAGGGCGCTACAATGAGCAGTTCTTC. Protein sequence: CASSEEGRYNEQFF. The full variable domain, completed using reference TRBV18 and TRBJ2-1, is NAGVMQNPRHLVRRRGQEARLRCSPMKGHSHVYWYRQLPEEGLKFMVYLQKENIIDESGMPKERFSAEFPKEGPSILRIQQVVRGDSAAYFCASSEEGRYNEQFFGPGTRLTVL.

In its sample, this clone was seen a few times. This chain links TRBV29-1 with TRBJ1-2; possible D gene TRBD1, 5 bases. The CDR3 sequence is 14 residues long. Trimming left V 6 bases short and J 4 bases short, with 18 bases between. The germline CDR1 and CDR2 sequences are SQVTM and ANQGSEA. The CDR3 loop reads CSVALFREVYGYTF. The DNA for the CDR3 is TGCAGCGTCGCCCTTTTCAGGGAAGTCTATGGCTACACCTTC.

The CDR3 DNA follows: TGCAGTGCTAGTGCGGACTATGGCTACACCTTC. Residues: CSASADYGYTF. The V gene is TRBV20-1, the J gene TRBJ1-2; D is unresolved. V lost 3 bases and J 3 bases, leaving 5 bases between the germline ends. Per germline, CDR1 DFQATT and CDR2 SNEGSKA (reference sequence). The CDR3 consists of 11 residues.

This clone has a handful of counts. This chain links TRBV28 with TRBJ2-1; D possibly corresponds to TRBD1 (6 bases). This CDR3 contains 14 residues. Trimming cost V 5 bases and J 8 bases, with 16 bases left between them. Germline V gives CDR1 MDHEN, CDR2 SYDVKM. CDR3 nucleotide sequence: TGTGCCAGCAGTCGGTACAGGGTTGAAGATGAGCAGTTCTTC. It encodes CASSRYRVEDEQFF.

The rearrangement uses TRBV27 and TRBJ2-7; D gene unclear. V was shortened by 5 bases and J by 2 bases, with 13 bases between the two germline ends. The CDR3 contains 14 residues. The germline V gene encodes CDR1 MNHEY and CDR2 SMNVEV (reference sequence). CDR3 bases: TGTGCCAGCAGTCTACGCGGCCAAACCTACGAGCAGTACTTC. This sequence encodes CASSLRGQTYEQYF.